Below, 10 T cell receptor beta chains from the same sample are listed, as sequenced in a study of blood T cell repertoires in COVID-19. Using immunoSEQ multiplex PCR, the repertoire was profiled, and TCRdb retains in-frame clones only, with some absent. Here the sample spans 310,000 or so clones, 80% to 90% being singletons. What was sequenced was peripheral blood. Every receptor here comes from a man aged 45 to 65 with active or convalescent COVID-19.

The chain's CDR3 is CASSLGQLGTGELFF. CDR3 DNA: TGTGCCAGCAGCTTAGGACAGTTGGGAACCGGGGAGCTGTTTTTT. The J gene is TRBJ2-2, the V gene TRBV7-9, with a tentative D call TRBD1 (5 bases). Germline CDR1 is SEHNR and CDR2 is FQNEAQ (reference sequence). The CDR3 has 15 residues. V was pared by 1 base and J by 5 bases, with 11 bases between. The complete variable domain, with remaining parts taken from reference TRBV7-9 and TRBJ2-2, reads DTGVSQNPRHKITKRGQNVTFRCDPISEHNRLYWYRQTLGQGPEFLTYFQNEAQLEKSRLLSDRFSAERPKGSFSTLEIQRTEQGDSAMYLCASSLGQLGTGELFFGEGSRLTVL.

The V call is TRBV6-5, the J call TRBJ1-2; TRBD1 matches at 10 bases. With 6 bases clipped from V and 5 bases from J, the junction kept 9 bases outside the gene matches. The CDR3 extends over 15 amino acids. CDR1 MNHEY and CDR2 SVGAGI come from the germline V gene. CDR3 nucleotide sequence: TGTGCCAGCAGCTCCGGGACAGGGGCCCTATATGGCTACACCTTC. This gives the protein CASSSGTGALYGYTF.

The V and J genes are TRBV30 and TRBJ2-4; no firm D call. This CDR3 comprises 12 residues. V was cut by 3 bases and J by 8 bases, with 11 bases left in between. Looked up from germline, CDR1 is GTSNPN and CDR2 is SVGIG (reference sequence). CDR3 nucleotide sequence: TGTGCCTGGAGAAAAGAACGGGACATTCAGTACTTC. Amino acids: CAWRKERDIQYF. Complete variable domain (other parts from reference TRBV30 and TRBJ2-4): SQTIHQWPATLVQPVGSPLSLECTVEGTSNPNLYWYRQAAGRGLQLLFYSVGIGQISSEVPQNLSASRPQDRQFILSSKKLLLSDSGFYLCAWRKERDIQYFGAGTRLSVL.

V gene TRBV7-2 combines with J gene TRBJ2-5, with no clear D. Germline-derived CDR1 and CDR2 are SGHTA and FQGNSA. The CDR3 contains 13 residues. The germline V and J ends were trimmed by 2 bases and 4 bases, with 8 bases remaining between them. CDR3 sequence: CASSLWQAETQYF. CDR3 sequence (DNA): TGTGCCAGCAGCTTATGGCAGGCAGAGACCCAGTACTTC.

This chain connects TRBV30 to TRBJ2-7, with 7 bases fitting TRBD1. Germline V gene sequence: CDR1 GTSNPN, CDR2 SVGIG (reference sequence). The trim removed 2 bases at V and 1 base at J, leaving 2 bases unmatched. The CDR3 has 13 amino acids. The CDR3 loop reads CAWSKGQSYEQYF. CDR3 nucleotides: TGTGCCTGGAGTAAGGGACAGTCCTACGAGCAGTACTTC.

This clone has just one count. The CDR3 sequence: CASSQELAGGSRNEQFF. CDR3 bases: TGTGCCAGCAGCCAAGAGCTAGCGGGGGGGTCCCGCAATGAGCAGTTCTTC. V and J are TRBV3-1 (or the pseudogene TRBV3-2) and TRBJ2-1; 12 positions match TRBD2. With 0 bases clipped from V and 6 bases from J, the junction kept 6 bases outside the gene matches. This CDR3 contains 17 residues. CDR1 and CDR2 (germline): LGHDT, YNNKEL (reference sequence).

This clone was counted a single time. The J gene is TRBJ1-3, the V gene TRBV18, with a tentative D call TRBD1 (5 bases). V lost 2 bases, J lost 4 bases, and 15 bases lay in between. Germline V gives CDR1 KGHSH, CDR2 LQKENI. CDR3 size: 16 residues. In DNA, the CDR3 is TGTGCCAGCTCACCAATTATAGACAGTCCGGGAAACACCATATATTTT. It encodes CASSPIIDSPGNTIYF.

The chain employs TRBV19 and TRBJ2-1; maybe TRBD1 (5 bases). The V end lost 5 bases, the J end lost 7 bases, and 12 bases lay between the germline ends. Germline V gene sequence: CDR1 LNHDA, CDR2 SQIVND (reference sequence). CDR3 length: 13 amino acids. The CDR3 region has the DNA TGTGCCAGTAGTCCGCGACAGCTTAATGAGCAGTTCTTC. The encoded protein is CASSPRQLNEQFF.

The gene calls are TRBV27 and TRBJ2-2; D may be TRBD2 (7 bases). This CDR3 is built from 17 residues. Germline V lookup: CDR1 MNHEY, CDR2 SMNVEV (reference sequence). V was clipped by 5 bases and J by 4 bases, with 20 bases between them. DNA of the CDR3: TGTGCCAGCAGTCTCCGAACAGGGACGGGAGGCACCGGGGAGCTGTTTTTT. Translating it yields CASSLRTGTGGTGELFF.

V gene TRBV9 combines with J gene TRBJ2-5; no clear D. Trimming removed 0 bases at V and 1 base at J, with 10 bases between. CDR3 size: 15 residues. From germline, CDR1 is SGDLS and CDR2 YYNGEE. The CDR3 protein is CASSVGAQVQETQYF. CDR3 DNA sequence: TGTGCCAGCAGCGTAGGAGCCCAGGTCCAAGAGACCCAGTACTTC. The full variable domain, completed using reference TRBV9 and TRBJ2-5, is DSGVTQTPKHLITATGQRVTLRCSPRSGDLSVYWYQQSLDQGLQFLIQYYNGEERAKGNILERFSAQQFPDLHSELNLSSLELGDSALYFCASSVGAQVQETQYFGPGTRLLVL.